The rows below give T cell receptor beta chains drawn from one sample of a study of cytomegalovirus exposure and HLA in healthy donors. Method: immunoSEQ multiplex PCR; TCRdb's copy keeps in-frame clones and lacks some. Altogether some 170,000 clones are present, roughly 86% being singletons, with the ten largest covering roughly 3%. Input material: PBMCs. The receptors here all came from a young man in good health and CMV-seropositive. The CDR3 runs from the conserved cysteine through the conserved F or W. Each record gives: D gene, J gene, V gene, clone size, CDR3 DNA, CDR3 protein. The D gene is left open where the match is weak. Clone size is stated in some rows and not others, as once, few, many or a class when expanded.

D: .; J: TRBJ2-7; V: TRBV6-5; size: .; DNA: TGTGCCAGCAGTTCTCCAGGAGGCTACGAGCAGTACTTC; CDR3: CASSSPGGYEQYF
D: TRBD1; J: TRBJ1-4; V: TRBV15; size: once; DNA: TGTGCCACCAGCAAGACAGGGTTGGGTAATGAAAAACTGTTTTTT; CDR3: CATSKTGLGNEKLFF
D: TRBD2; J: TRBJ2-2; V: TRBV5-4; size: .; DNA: TGTGCCAGCAGCTTTGGCGGGGGGGCAAGCACCGGGGAGCTGTTTTTT; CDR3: CASSFGGGASTGELFF
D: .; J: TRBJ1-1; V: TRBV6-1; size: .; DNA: TGTGCCAGCAGTGGGATCCCGGGAGTCACTGAAGCTTTCTTT; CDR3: CASSGIPGVTEAFF
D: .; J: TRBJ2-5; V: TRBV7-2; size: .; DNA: TGTGCCAGCAGCTTAGCTTCCTGGTACAGTTTACAAGAGACCCAGTACTTC; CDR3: CASSLASWYSLQETQYF
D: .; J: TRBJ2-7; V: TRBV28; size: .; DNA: TGTGCCAGCAGTACCTCAGGACAGTTCTACGAGCAGTACTTC; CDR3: CASSTSGQFYEQYF
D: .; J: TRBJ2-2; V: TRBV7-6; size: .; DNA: TGTGCCAGCAGACCATCTCAGGGATTCACCGGGGAGCTGTTTTTT; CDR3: CASRPSQGFTGELFF
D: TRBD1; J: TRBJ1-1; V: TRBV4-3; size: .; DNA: TGCGCCAGCCCCCACAGGGGGGGCACTGAAGCTTTCTTT; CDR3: CASPHRGGTEAFF
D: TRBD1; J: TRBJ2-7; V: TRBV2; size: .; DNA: TGTGCCAGCACTACGACAGGGATTACCTACGAGCAGTACTTC; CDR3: CASTTTGITYEQYF
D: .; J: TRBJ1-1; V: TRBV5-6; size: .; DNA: TGTGCCAGCAGCTTCTTTACGGGACTGCCGAACACTGAAGCTTTCTTT; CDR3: CASSFFTGLPNTEAFF
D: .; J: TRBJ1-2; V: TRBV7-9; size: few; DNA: TGTGCCAGCAGTCCGGGGGGAGAGAACACCTTC; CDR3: CASSPGGENTF
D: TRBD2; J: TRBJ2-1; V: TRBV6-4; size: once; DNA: TGTGCCAGCAGTGACGAGACTAGCGGATACAATGAGCAGTTCTTC; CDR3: CASSDETSGYNEQFF
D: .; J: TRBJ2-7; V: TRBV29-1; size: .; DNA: TGCAGCGTTTCGACAGGTTCCTACGAGCAGTACTTC; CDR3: CSVSTGSYEQYF
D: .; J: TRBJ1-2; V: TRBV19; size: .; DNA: TGTGCCAGTAGAGAGGAGACCTATGGCTACACCTTC; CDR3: CASREETYGYTF
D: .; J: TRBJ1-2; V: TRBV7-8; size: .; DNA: TGTGCCAGCAGCTTAGCCCGGGACTCCAACTATGGCTACACCTTC; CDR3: CASSLARDSNYGYTF
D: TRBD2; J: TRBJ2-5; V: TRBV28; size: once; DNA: TGTGCCAGCAGTTTACTAGCGGGAGGTTTGGAGACCCAGTACTTC; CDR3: CASSLLAGGLETQYF
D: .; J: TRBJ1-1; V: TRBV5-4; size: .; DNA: TGTGCCAGCAGCCCCTCGGGGGGCAAGGCTGAAGCTTTCTTT; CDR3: CASSPSGGKAEAFF
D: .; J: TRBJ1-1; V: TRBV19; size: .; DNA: TGTGCCAGTATGGAGGGAACTGAAGCTTTCTTT; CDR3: CASMEGTEAFF
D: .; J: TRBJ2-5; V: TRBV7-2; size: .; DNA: TGTGCCAGCAGCTTAGGGGGGGTAGCCAGAGAGACCCAGTACTTC; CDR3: CASSLGGVARETQYF
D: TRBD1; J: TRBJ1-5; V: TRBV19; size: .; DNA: TGTGCCAGTAGTACGACAGGGAATCCAATTCAGCCCCAGCATTTT; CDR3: CASSTTGNPIQPQHF
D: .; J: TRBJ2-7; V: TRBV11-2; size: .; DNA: TGTGCCAGCAGCTTAGAAGGTGGGCTAGCGCCAACCTACGAGCAGTACTTC; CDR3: CASSLEGGLAPTYEQYF
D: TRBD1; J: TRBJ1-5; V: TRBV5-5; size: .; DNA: TGTGCCAGCAGCTTGACGGGACAGGGAAATCAGCCCCAGCATTTT; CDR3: CASSLTGQGNQPQHF
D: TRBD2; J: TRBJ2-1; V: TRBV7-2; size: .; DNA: TGTGCCAGCAGCTTCTGGAGCGGGAGTGATGAGCAGTTCTTC; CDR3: CASSFWSGSDEQFF
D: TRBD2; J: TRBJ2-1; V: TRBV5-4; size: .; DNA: TGTGCCAGCAGCTCGCCAACTAGCGGGAGACCCAATGAGCAGTTCTTC; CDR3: CASSSPTSGRPNEQFF
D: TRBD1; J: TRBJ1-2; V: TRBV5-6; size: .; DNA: TGTGCCAGCAGCTCCATCTTCCCGGGACAGGGGGCAGGAGGCTACACCTTC; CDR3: CASSSIFPGQGAGGYTF
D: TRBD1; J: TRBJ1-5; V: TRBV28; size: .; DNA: TGTGCCAGCAGTACGGTAAAGACAGGGTGGAATCAGCCCCAGCATTTT; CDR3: CASSTVKTGWNQPQHF
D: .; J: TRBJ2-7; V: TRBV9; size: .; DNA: TGTGCCAGCAGCGTAGGCGGGGAGAGCTCCTACGAGCAGTACTTC; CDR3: CASSVGGESSYEQYF
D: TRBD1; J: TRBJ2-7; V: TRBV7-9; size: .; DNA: TGTGCCAGCGGCACAGGGGTTGACGAGCAGTACTTC; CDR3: CASGTGVDEQYF
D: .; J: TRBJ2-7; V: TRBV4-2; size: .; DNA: TGTGCCAGCAGCCCGGACAGCTACGAGCAGTACTTC; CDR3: CASSPDSYEQYF
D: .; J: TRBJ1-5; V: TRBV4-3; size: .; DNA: TGCGCCAGCAGCCAAGAACAAAATCAGCCCCAGCATTTT; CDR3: CASSQEQNQPQHF
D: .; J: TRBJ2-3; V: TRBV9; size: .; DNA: TGTGCCAGCAGCCGACAGCCCAGGGATACGCAGTATTTT; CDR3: CASSRQPRDTQYF
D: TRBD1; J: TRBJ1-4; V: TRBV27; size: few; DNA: TGTGCCAGCAGTCAGGATCCCGACAGGGGTGCGGAAAAACTGTTTTTT; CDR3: CASSQDPDRGAEKLFF
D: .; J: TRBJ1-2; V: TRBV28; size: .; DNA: TGTGCCAGCAGTTTAATCGGGGGGGCGCTTGGCTACACCTTC; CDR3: CASSLIGGALGYTF
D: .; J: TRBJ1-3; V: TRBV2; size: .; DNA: TGTGCCAGCAGTCCAGACTCCAGCTCTGGAAACACCATATATTTT; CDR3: CASSPDSSSGNTIYF
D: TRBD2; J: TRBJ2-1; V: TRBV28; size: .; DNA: TGTGCCAGCACTAGCGGACTCACTAACCTTCACTATGAGCAGTTCTTC; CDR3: CASTSGLTNLHYEQFF
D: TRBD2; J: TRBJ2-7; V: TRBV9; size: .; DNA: TGTGCCAGCAGCGCGGGACTAGCGGGGGGGTCCTACGAGCAGTACTTC; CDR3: CASSAGLAGGSYEQYF
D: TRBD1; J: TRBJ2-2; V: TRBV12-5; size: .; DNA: TGTGCTAGTGGTTTGAGGACAGGGTTAGGTGGCACCGGGGAGCTGTTTTTT; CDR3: CASGLRTGLGGTGELFF
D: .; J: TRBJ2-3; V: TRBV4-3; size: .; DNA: TGCGCCAGCAGCCAAGACAGGGAAGTCAGTTTTTTGGATACGCAGTATTTT; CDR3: CASSQDREVSFLDTQYF
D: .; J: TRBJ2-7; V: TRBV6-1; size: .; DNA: TGTGCCGGCGGAAGTTACTCCTACGAGCAGTACTTC; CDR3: CAGGSYSYEQYF
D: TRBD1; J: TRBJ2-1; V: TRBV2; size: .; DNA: TGTGCCAGCAGTGTGACAGGGGACCCGTACAATGAGCAGTTCTTC; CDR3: CASSVTGDPYNEQFF
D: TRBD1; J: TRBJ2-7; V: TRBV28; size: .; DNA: TGTGCCAGCAGTTTACGGACAGGTAATGCCTCCTACGAGCAGTACTTC; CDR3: CASSLRTGNASYEQYF
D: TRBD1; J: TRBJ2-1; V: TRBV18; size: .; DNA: TGTGCCAGCTCACAAATGGGACAGATCTTCTACAATGAGCAGTTCTTC; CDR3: CASSQMGQIFYNEQFF
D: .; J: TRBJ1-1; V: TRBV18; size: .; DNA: TGTGCCAGCTCACCGGGAGATGAAGCTTTCTTT; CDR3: CASSPGDEAFF
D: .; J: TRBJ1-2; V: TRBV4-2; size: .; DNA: TGTGCCAGCAGCCAAGTAGCGGGGAGTGGCTACACCTTC; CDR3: CASSQVAGSGYTF
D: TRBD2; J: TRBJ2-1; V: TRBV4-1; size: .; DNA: TGCGCCAGCAGCCAAGATATGGCGGGAGGGCCGATTGCTGAGCAGTTCTTC; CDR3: CASSQDMAGGPIAEQFF